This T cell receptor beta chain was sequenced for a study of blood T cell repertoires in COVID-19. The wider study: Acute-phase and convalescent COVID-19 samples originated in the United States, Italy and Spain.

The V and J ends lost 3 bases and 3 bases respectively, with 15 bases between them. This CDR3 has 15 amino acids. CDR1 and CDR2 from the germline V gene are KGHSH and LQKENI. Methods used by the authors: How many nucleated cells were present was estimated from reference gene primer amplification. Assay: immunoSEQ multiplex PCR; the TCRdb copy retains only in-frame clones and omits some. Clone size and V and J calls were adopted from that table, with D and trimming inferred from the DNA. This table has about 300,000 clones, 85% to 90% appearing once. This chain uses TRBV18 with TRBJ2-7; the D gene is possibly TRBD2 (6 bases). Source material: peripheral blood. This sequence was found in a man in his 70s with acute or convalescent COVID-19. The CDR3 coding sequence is TGTGCCAGCTCACCGCGACTAGAATCCATCTACGAGCAGTACTTC. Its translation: CASSPRLESIYEQYF. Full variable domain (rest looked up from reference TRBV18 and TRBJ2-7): NAGVMQNPRHLVRRRGQEARLRCSPMKGHSHVYWYRQLPEEGLKFMVYLQKENIIDESGMPKERFSAEFPKEGPSILRIQQVVRGDSAAYFCASSPRLESIYEQYFGPGTRLTVT.